This paragraph reports one T cell receptor beta chain. Its target is unknown. TCRdb analysed the reads with MiXCR anew, one entry per CDR3 protein. Of around 530,000 distinct CDR3 sequences in the sample, more than 25% were seen once. These data originate in a study of T cell repertoires in cytomegalovirus infection. The wider study: Public TCR beta signature analysis indicated the presence of both CMV infection and matching HLA type.

General study results and limits: HLA-C-restricted CMV clonotypes gave the most frequent clonotype in two of eight donors. Cumulative public TCR beta family frequency identified CMV carriers with the relevant HLA.

This clonotype was sampled from a human donor in good health (CMV status not recorded). Some clones in this sample may be carry-over from other donors' samples. Sequencing was performed on PBMCs.

The CDR3 loop is CASSIGIYTGELFF. In DNA form, the CDR3 reads TGTGCCAGTAGTATCGGGATTTACACCGGGGAGCTGTTTTTT. The genes are TRBV19 and TRBJ2-2, with D perhaps TRBD2 (5 bases). Looked up from germline, CDR1 is LNHDA and CDR2 is SQIVND (reference sequence). The CDR3 has 14 amino acids. V lost 3 bases and J 3 bases, leaving 8 bases between the germline ends.